One and the same sample provided the 8 T cell receptor beta chains below, sequenced in a study of prognosis after radiotherapy for stage I lung cancer (dated by TCRdb to the early 2020s). The sequencing machine was an Illumina HiSeq 3000. Two rounds of multiplex PCR were used to amplify the TCR beta CDR3 region from genomic DNA. The first PCR round used primers specific to each TRBV and TRBJ gene, with sequences filed in Chinese patent CN105087789A. TCRdb itself trimmed the public reads at Q25 with fastp, ran MiXCR and retained productive beta chains. Rows with a matching CDR3 protein are joined into one entry that keeps the most common DNA and genes. The sample yields around 59,000 distinct CDR3 sequences; more than 20% were counted once. The top ten clonotypes cover roughly 7.5% of the sample. The sequencing used PBMCs, collected before or after stereotactic body radiation therapy (not recorded which). Receptors were obtained from a donor of 50 years or more with non-small cell lung cancer.

The chain employs TRBV6-1 and TRBJ1-1, with 9 positions matching TRBD1. The V gene end was trimmed by 4 bases and the J gene end by 9 bases; junction bases not matched to a gene: 6. There are 13 residues in the CDR3. Germline loops: CDR1 MNHNS, CDR2 SASEGT. CDR3 protein: CASSGTGVSQAFF. CDR3 bases: TGTGCCAGCAGTGGGACAGGGGTTTCCCAAGCTTTCTTT.

This clonotype was picked up many times. The rearrangement links TRBV5-5 to TRBJ1-5; no clear D. Germline CDR1 reads SGHKS; CDR2 reads YYEKEE (reference sequence). V lost 2 bases and J 4 bases, leaving 7 bases between the germline ends. This CDR3 region has 13 residues. CDR3 residues: CASSFSYNQPQHF. CDR3 sequence (DNA): TGTGCCAGCAGCTTCAGTTATAATCAGCCCCAGCATTTT.

The rearrangement uses TRBV7-3 and TRBJ2-6, with a tentative D call TRBD1 (6 bases). Germline assignment: CDR1 SGHTA and CDR2 FQGTGA. This CDR3 spans 17 amino acids. V was clipped by 9 bases and J by 4 bases, with 22 bases between them. The DNA of the CDR3 is TGTGCCAGTAGAGCGAGGACAGCTCGTTACGGGGCCAACGTCCTGACTTTC. As protein: CASRARTARYGANVLTF.

As concerns this clonotype: A read error is likely here: a far larger clone is one base away. The rearrangement links TRBV5-1 to TRBJ2-7, with D perhaps matching TRBD2 (5 bases). Germline loops: CDR1 SGHRS, CDR2 YFSETQ. The CDR3 runs 12 residues. Trimming shortened V by 4 bases and J by 7 bases, and 12 bases separated the two germline ends. CDR3 nucleotide sequence: TGCGCCAGCAGCCGGGGATACAATGAGCAGTACTTC. Its protein product is CASSRGYNEQYF.

This clonotype was found many times. The V gene is TRBV6-2 or TRBV6-3, the J gene TRBJ1-5; 9 nucleotides align to TRBD1. After removal of 5 bases from V and 3 bases from J, the junction contained 2 bases not matched to a gene. CDR1 is MNHEY and CDR2 is SVGEGT in the germline V gene. This CDR3 spans 14 amino acids. In DNA, the CDR3 is TGTGCCAGCAGTAGACAGGGGGACAATCAGCCCCAGCATTTT. Its protein product is CASSRQGDNQPQHF.

This clonotype was seen a single time. A much larger clone lies a single base off, so this may be a read error. The chain is built from TRBV29-1 and TRBJ2-5, with D hard to call. Looked up from germline, CDR1 is SQVTM and CDR2 is ANQGSEA. V was cut by 6 bases and J by 3 bases, with 5 bases left in between. There are 10 residues in the CDR3. The DNA for the CDR3 is TGCAGCGTGGAGAAAGAGACCCAGTACTTC. Protein sequence: CSVEKETQYF.

This clonotype was detected ten times or more. The chain links TRBV5-1 to TRBJ1-5; a possible D gene is TRBD1 (6 bases). V shed 0 bases and J shed 4 bases, with 11 bases lying between them. The length of the CDR3 is 15 residues. Germline assignment: CDR1 SGHRS and CDR2 YFSETQ. CDR3 region: CASSLAGQQNQPQHF. The CDR3 bases are TGCGCCAGCAGCTTGGCAGGACAGCAAAATCAGCCCCAGCATTTT.

This clonotype was counted ten times or more. This chain joins TRBV2 and TRBJ1-5, with 9 bases lining up with TRBD1. V shed 8 bases and J 9 bases; nucleotides not matched to a gene: 5. The CDR3 loop spans 12 amino acids. The germline gives CDR1 SNHLY, CDR2 FYNNEI. The CDR3 DNA is TGTGCCAGCGGGGACAGGGTTGGGCCCCAGCATTTT. This gives the protein CASGDRVGPQHF. Based on the CDR3 plus reference TRBV2 and TRBJ1-5, the full variable domain is EPEVTQTPSHQVTQMGQEVILRCVPISNHLYFYWYRQILGQKVEFLVSFYNNEISEKSEIFDDQFSVERPDGSNFTLKIRSTKLEDSAMYFCASGDRVGPQHFGDGTRLSIL.